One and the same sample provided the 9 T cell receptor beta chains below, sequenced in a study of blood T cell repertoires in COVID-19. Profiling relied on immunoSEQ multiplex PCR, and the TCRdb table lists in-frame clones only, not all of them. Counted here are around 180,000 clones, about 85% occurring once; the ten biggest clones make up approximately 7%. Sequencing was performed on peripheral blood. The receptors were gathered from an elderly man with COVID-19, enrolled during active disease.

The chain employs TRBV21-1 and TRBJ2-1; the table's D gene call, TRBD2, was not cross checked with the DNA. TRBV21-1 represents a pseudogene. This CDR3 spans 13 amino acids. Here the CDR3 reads CASSKGRGNEQFF. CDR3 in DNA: TGTGCCAGCAGCAAAGGTCGGGGGAATGAGCAGTTCTTC.

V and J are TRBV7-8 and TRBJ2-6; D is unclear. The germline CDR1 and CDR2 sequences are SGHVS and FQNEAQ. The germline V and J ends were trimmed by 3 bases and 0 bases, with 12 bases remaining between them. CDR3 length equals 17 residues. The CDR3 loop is CASSLRLPYSGANVLTF. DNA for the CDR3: TGTGCCAGCAGCTTGAGGTTGCCATACTCTGGGGCCAACGTCCTGACTTTC.

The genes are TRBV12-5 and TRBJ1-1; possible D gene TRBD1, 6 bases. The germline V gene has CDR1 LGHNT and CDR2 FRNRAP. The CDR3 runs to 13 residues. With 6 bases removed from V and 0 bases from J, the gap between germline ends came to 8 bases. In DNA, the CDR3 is TGTGCTAGTGGCTCAGGGGTGAACACTGAAGCTTTCTTT. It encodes CASGSGVNTEAFF.

CDR3 in amino acids: CASKQGAEDQPQHF. In DNA form, the CDR3 reads TGCGCCAGCAAACAGGGGGCTGAAGATCAGCCCCAGCATTTT. This chain connects TRBV5-1 to TRBJ1-5; TRBD1 agrees at 9 bases. Trimming removed 6 bases from V and 5 bases from J; junction bases left unmatched: 6. The CDR3 is made up of 14 amino acids. Germline loops: CDR1 SGHRS, CDR2 YFSETQ.

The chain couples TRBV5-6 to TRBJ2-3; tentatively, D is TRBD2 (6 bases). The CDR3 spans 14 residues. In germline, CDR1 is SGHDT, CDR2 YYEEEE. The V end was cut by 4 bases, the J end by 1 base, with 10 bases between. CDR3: CASSKPGGTDTQYF. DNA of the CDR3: TGTGCCAGCAGCAAACCGGGGGGCACAGATACGCAGTATTTT.

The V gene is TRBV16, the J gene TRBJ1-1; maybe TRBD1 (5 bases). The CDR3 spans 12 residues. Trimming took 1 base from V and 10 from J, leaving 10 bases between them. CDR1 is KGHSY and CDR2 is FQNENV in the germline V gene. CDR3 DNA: TGTGCCAGCAGCCAATGGTCGGGGGGAGCTTTCTTT. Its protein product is CASSQWSGGAFF.

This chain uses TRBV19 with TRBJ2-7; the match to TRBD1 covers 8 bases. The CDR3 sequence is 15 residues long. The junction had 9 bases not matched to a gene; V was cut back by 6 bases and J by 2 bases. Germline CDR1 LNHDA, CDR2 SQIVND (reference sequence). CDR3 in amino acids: CASRTAGTGTYEQYF. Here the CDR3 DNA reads TGTGCCAGTAGGACTGCCGGGACAGGAACCTACGAGCAGTACTTC.

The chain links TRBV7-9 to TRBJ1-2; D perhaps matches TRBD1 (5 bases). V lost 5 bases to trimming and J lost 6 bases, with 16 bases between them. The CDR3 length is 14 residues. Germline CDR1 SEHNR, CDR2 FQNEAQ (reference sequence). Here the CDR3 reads CASSRTTGSDGYTF. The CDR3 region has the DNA TGTGCCAGCAGCCGGACAACCGGGTCAGATGGCTACACCTTC.

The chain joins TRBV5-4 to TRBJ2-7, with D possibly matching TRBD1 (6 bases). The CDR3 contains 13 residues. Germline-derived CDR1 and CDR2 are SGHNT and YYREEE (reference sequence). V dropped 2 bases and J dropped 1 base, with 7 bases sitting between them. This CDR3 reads CASSFTGSYEQYF. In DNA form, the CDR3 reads TGTGCCAGCAGCTTTACAGGGTCCTACGAGCAGTACTTC.